This TCR beta chain was captured by sequencing in a study of CXCR3-negative and CXCR3-positive naive CD8 T cells. Study-wide points: Across naive subsets, surface CD5 expression was comparable, and TCR strength was inferred from properties of the TRB CDR3. When CXCR3-positive naive cells were set against CXCR3-negative naive cells, the former had more hydrophobic TRB CDR3s.

CDR3 size: 15 residues. Germline V gives CDR1 LGHDT, CDR2 YNNKEL (reference sequence). 5' RACE that incorporated UMI labels was used to prepare the TRB cDNA libraries. TCRdb reprocessed the 5' RACE reads, with one entry per CDR3 protein and no DNA. Its table records roughly 110,000 distinct CDR3 sequences. Concerning this clonotype: As yet, its antigen is unknown.

The chain links TRBV3-1 to TRBJ2-2; there is no DNA to check the TCRdb D call of TRBD1. Sequencing used naive CXCR3+ CD8+ T cells from blood. Subset noted: CD45RO-CCR7+CD27+CD95- naive CD8+ T cells expressing CXCR3 (TNR3+). The receptor comes from a human donor in good health. Some clones in this sample may be carry-over from other donors' samples. This CDR3 reads CASSRGQTNTGELFF.